This TCR beta chain was documented in a study of CXCR3-negative and CXCR3-positive naive CD8 T cells (dated by TCRdb to the late 2010s). Regarding the complete study: In total, 130 million or so TRB reads were obtained, which works out to roughly 1.5 +/- 0.3 million reads per library. Diversity and physicochemical repertoire analyses were performed on 11 donors pooled from two independent experiments. TRBV-TRBJ cluster analysis included naive subsets from roughly 5 donors and memory cells from 3 donors.

For each CD8+ T cell subset, flow sorting was done in triplicate, and roughly 330,000 cells per subset went directly into RLT lysis buffer. To keep memory contaminants out, a stringent definition of naive CD8+ T cells was applied: CD45RO-CCR7+CD27+CD95-. Using standard density gradient centrifugation, peripheral blood mononuclear cells were isolated from buffy coats. Naive CXCR3-negative and CXCR3-positive CD8+ T cells were flow-sorted on a FACSAria III. Total RNA was extracted from sorted cells using an RNeasy Mini Kit. Instrument on record: NextSeq 550. The Human TCR Profiling Kit (MiLaboratory) was used to prepare UMI-labeled 5' RACE TRB cDNA libraries. The full amount of extracted RNA was used for cDNA synthesis, and the full amount of resulting cDNA was used for PCR amplification. Libraries were prepared in parallel using an identical number of PCR cycles. Per the authors' processing: With a requirement of at least two reads per UMI, MIGEC and MiXCR extracted about 50,000 +/- 10,000 unique UMI-labeled TRB cDNA molecules per library. Each library averaged approximately 40,000 +/- 10,000 functional in-frame TRB CDR3 nucleotide clonotypes without stop codons. After each sample was downsampled to 5000 UMI-labeled TRB molecules, VDJtools was used to calculate diversity metrics such as normalized Shannon-Wiener and Chao1. VDJtools was used to calculate clonotype-size-weighted physicochemical properties of the central five CDR3 residues, namely interaction energy, strength, volume and Kidera factor 4. Through TCRdb reprocessing, the reads give one entry per CDR3 protein sequence; DNA is omitted. The V and J calls here are based on TCRdb, not the publication. The table for this sample lists fewer than 50,000 distinct CDR3 sequences. The ten largest clones add up to roughly 1.4% of the sample.

Of note for this clonotype: Its antigen specificity is not known.

The CDR3 sequence holds 14 residues, the cysteine and phenylalanine included. No DNA was logged. For CDR1 and CDR2, the germline V gene (reference sequence) lists MNHEY and SMNVEV. Study-level results and caveats: Repertoire diversity was comparably high in both naive subsets but much lower in memory CD8+ T cells. TRB CDR3s from CXCR3-positive naive cells showed higher hydrophobicity (lower Kidera factor 4), lower energy, and higher strength and volume indices than CXCR3-negative naive cells. Similar TRBV-TRBJ usage was shown by naive CXCR3-negative and CXCR3-positive cells from the same donor, whereas distinct patterns were shown by memory cells. Because CXCR3 expression was partially decreased after cryopreservation, freshly isolated PBMCs were used for most assays. Because surface CD5, which is linked to self-reactivity in mice, was comparable between the naive subsets, TCR interaction strength was also inferred from the physicochemical properties of TRB CDR3s.

The V and J genes are TRBV27 and TRBJ1-4; TCRdb lists TRBD1, though no DNA is available to test this call. The TCR originated in a human donor in good health. Some clones in this sample may be carry-over from other donors' samples. The specimen was naive CXCR3- CD8+ T cells from blood. Taken with the paper, the label for cell subset or site translates to: CD45RO-CCR7+CD27+CD95- naive CD8+ T cells lacking CXCR3 (TNR3-). This receptor has the CDR3 CASRERTGGEKLFF.